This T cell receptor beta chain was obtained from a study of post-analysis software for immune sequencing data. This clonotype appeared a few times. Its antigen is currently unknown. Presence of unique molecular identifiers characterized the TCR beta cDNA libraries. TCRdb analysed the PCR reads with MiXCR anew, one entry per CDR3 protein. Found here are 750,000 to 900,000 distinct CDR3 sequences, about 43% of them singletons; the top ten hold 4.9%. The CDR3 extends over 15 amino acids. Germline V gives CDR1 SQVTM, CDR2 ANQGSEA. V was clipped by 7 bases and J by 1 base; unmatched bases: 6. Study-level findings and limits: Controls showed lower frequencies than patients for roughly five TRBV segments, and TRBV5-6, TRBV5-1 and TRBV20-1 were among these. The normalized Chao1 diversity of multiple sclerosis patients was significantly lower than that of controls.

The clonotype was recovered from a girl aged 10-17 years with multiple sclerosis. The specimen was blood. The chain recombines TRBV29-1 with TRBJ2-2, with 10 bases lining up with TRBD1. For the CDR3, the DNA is TGCAGCGCTCGGGGACAGGGGATGAACACCGGGGAGCTGTTTTTT. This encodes CSARGQGMNTGELFF.